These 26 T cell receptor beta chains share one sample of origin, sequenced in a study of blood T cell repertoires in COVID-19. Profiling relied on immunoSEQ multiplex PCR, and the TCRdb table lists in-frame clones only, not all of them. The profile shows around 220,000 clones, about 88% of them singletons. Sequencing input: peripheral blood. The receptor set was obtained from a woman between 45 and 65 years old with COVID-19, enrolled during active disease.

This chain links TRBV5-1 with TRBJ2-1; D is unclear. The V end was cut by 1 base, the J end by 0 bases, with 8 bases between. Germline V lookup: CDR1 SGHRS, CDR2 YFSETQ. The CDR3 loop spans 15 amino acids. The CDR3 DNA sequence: TGCGCCAGCAGCTTGCACTCCCTCTCCTACAATGAGCAGTTCTTC. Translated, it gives CASSLHSLSYNEQFF. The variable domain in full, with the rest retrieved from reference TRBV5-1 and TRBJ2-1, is KAGVTQTPRYLIKTRGQQVTLSCSPISGHRSVSWYQQTPGQGLQFLFEYFSETQRNKGNFPGRFSGRQFSNSRSEMNVSTLELGDSALYLCASSLHSLSYNEQFFGPGTRLTVL.

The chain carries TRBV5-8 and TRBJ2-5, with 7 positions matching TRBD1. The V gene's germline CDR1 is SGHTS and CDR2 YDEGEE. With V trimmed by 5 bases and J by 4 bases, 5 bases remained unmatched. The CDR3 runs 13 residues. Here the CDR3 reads CASRVTGVETQYF. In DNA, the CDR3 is TGTGCCAGCAGGGTTACAGGGGTAGAGACCCAGTACTTC.

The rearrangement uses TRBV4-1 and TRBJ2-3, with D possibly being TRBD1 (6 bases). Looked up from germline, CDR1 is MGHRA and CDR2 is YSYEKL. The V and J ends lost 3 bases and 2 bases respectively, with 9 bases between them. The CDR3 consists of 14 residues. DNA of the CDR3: TGCGCCAGCAGCCATGGACAGTACACAGATACGCAGTATTTT. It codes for CASSHGQYTDTQYF.

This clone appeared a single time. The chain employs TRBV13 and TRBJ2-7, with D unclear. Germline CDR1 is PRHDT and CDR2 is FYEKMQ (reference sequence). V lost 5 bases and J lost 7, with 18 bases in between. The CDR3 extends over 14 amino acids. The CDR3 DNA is TGTGCCAGCAGCGACGGGTTCTCCTTACGGGAGCAGTACTTC. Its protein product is CASSDGFSLREQYF.

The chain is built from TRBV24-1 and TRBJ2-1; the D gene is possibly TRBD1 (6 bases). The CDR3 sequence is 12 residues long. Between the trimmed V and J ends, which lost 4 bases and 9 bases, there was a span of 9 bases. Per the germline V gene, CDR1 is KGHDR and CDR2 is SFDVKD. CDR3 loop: CATSDLQGEQFF. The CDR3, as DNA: TGTGCCACCAGTGACCTACAGGGTGAGCAGTTCTTC.

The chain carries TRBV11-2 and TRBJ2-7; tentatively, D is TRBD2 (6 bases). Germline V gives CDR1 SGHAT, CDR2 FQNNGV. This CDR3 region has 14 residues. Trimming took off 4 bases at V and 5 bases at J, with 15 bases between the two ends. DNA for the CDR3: TGTGCCAGCAGCTCGGGAGCGTGGAGGGACGAGCAGTACGTC. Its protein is CASSSGAWRDEQYV.

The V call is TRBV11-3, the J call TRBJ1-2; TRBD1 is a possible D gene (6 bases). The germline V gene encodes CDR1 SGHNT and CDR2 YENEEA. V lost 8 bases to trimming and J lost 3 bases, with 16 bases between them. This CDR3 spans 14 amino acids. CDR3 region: CASGGRGEHYGYTF. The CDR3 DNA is TGTGCCAGCGGTGGCAGGGGAGAGCACTATGGCTACACCTTC.

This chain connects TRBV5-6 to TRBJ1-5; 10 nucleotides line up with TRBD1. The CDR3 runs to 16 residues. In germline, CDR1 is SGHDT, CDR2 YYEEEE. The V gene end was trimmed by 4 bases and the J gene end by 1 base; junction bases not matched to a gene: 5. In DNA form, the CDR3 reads TGTGCCAGCAGCCCCGGGACAGGGGCCAGCAATCAGCCCCAGCATTTT. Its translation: CASSPGTGASNQPQHF.

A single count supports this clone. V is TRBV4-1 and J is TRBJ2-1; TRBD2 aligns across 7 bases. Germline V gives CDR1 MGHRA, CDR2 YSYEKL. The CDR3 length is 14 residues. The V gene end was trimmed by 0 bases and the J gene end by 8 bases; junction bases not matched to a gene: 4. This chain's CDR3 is CASSQEKRDDEQFF. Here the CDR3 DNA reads TGCGCCAGCAGCCAAGAAAAGCGGGACGATGAGCAGTTCTTC.

The DNA of the CDR3 is TGTGCCAGCAGCGTAGGGAGAGGGCAGGGGGAGACCCAGTACTTC. Protein: CASSVGRGQGETQYF. The genes are TRBV9 and TRBJ2-5; D may be TRBD1 (6 bases). V lost 0 bases and J lost 5, with 14 bases in between. This CDR3 comprises 15 residues. Germline loops: CDR1 SGDLS, CDR2 YYNGEE.

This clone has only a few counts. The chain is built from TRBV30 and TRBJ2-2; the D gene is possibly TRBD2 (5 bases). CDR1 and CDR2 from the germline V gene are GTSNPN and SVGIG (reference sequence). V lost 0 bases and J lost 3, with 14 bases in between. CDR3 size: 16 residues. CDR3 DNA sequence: TGTGCCTGGAGTGTACGTCGGGGAGTGGACACCGGGGAGCTGTTTTTT. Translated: CAWSVRRGVDTGELFF.

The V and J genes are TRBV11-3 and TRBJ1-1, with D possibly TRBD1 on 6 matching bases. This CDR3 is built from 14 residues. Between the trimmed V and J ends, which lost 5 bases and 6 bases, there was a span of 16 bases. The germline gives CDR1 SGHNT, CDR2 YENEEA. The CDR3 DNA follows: TGTGCCAGCAGCCGTTCAACAGGGTCCGCTGAAGCTTTCTTT. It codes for CASSRSTGSAEAFF.

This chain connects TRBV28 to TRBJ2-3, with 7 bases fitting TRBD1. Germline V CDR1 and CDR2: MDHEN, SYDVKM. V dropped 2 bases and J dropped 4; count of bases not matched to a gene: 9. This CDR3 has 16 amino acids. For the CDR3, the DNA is TGTGCCAGCAGTTTAGGGGACAGCCCTCCCGCAGATACGCAGTATTTT. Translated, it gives CASSLGDSPPADTQYF.

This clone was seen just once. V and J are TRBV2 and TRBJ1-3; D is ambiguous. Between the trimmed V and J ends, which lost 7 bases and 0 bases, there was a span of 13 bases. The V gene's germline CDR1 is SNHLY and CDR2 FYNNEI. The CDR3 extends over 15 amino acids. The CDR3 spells CASKAGFSSGNTIYF. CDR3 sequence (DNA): TGTGCCAGCAAGGCGGGATTCTCCTCTGGAAACACCATATATTTT.

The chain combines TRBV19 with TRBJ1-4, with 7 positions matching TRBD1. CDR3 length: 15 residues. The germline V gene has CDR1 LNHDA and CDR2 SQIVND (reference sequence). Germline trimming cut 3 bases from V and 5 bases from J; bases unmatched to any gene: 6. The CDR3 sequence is CASSIVSQGNEKLFF. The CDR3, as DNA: TGTGCCAGTAGTATCGTTTCACAGGGGAATGAAAAACTGTTTTTT.

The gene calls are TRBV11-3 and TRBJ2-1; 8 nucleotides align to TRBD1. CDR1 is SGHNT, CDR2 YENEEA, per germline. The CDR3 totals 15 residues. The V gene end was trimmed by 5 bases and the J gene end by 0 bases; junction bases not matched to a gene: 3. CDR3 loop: CASSAGGVSYNEQFF. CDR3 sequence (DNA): TGTGCCAGCAGCGCAGGGGGCGTCTCCTACAATGAGCAGTTCTTC.

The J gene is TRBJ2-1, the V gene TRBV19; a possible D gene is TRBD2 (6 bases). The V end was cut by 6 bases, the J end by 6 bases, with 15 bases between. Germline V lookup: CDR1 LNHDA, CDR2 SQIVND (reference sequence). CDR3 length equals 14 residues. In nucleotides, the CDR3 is TGTGCCAGTAGCCGACGGGGGAGGACCAATGAGCAGTTCTTC. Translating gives CASSRRGRTNEQFF.

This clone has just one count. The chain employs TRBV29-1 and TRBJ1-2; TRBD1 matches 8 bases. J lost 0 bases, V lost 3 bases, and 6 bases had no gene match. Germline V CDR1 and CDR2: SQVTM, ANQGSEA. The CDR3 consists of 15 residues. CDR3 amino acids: CSVDPPGGPNYGYTF. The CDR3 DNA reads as TGCAGCGTTGACCCCCCAGGGGGCCCTAACTATGGCTACACCTTC.

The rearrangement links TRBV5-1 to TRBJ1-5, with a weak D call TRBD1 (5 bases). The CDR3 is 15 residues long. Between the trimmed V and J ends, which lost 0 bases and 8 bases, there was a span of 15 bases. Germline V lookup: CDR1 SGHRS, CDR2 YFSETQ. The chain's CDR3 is CASSLGVGSGKPQHF. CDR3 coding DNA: TGCGCCAGCAGCTTGGGTGTGGGTTCAGGGAAGCCCCAGCATTTT.

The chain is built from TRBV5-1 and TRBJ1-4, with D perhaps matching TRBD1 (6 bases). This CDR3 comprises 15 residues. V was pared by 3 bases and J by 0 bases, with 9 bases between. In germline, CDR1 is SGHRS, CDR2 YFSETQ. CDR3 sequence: CASSSTGSTNEKLFF. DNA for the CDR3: TGCGCCAGCAGCTCGACAGGATCAACTAATGAAAAACTGTTTTTT. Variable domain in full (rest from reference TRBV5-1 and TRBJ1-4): KAGVTQTPRYLIKTRGQQVTLSCSPISGHRSVSWYQQTPGQGLQFLFEYFSETQRNKGNFPGRFSGRQFSNSRSEMNVSTLELGDSALYLCASSSTGSTNEKLFFGSGTQLSVL.

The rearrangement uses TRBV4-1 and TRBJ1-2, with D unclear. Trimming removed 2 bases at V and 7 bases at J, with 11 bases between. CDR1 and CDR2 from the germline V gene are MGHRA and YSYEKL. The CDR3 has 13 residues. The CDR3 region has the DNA TGCGCCAGCAGCCAATTATGGGCGCGTGGCTACACCTTC. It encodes CASSQLWARGYTF.

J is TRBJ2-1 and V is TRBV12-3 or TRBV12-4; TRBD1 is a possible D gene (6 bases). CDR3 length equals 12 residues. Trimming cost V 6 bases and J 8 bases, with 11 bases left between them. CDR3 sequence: CASRTGPHEQFF. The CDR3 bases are TGTGCCAGCAGAACAGGGCCCCATGAGCAGTTCTTC.

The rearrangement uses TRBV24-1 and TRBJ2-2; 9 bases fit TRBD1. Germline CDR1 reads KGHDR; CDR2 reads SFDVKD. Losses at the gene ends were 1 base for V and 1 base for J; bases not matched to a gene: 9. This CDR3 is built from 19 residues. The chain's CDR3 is CATSDLSIRTGENTGELFF. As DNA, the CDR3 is TGTGCCACCAGTGATTTATCAATCCGGACAGGGGAGAACACCGGGGAGCTGTTTTTT.

CDR3 DNA: TGTGCCAGCAGCCCCCTGAGGGGGTATGAGCAGTACTTC. Amino acids: CASSPLRGYEQYF. The V call is TRBV13, the J call TRBJ2-7; D might be TRBD1 (6 bases). Germline assignment: CDR1 PRHDT and CDR2 FYEKMQ (reference sequence). CDR3 size: 13 residues. V was pared by 5 bases and J by 7 bases, with 15 bases between.

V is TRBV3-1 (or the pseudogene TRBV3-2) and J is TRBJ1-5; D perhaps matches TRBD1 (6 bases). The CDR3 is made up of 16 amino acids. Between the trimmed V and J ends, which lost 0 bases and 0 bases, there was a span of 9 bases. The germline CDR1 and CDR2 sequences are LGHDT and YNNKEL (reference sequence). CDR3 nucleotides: TGTGCCAGCAGCCAAGAGGACAGCCGTAGCAATCAGCCCCAGCATTTT. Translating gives CASSQEDSRSNQPQHF.

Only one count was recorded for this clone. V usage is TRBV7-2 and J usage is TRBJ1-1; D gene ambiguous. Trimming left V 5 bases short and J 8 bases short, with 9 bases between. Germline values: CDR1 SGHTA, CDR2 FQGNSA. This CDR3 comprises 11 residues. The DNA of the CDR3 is TGTGCCAGCAGCCCCCTAGCGGAAGCTTTCTTT. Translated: CASSPLAEAFF.